In this sample, the clone carrying this T cell receptor beta chain turned up once. Its antigen is not known. This sample is part of a study of vaccination effects on CD4 cells after COVID-19. The table came from immunoSEQ multiplex PCR; TCRdb's copy has only in-frame clones and leaves some out. Altogether about 81,000 clones are present, roughly 80% being singletons, with the ten largest covering 0.85% to 1.3%. The germline CDR1 and CDR2 sequences are MNHNY and SVGAGI (reference sequence). Trimming took 6 bases from V and 1 from J; bases not matched to a gene: 10. CDR3 length: 16 amino acids. Sequencing followed a ViraFEST assay step that expanded antigen-specific CD4+ T cells with viral peptide pools. CD4+ T cell isolation took place after 10 days of culture. It was two doses of either the BNT162b2 or mRNA-1273 vaccine that participants received.

The sequence was collected from a human donor who received a COVID-19 vaccine. The V and J genes are TRBV6-6 and TRBJ1-1; 8 bases are a match to TRBD1. The sample consisted of CD4+ T cells from PBMCs cultured with HCoV-OC43 spike peptides, taken after COVID-19 vaccination. Subset denoted: HCoV-OC43 spike overlapping peptide pool stimulation. The CDR3 reads CASSGGPGQANTEAFF. The CDR3 DNA follows: TGTGCCAGCAGCGGAGGACCGGGACAGGCGAACACTGAAGCTTTCTTT.